This T cell receptor (beta chain) is from a study of a mutant IDH1 vaccine in newly diagnosed glioma. This clone is a singleton in its sample. Its antigen is currently unknown. As to time point: week 35, safety follow-up. What each vaccine dose contained was 300 ug of mutant IDH1 20-mer peptide, accompanied by topical imiquimod. Data came from immunoSEQ multiplex PCR; TCRdb stores just in-frame clones and leaves some out. The repertoire holds approximately 43,000 clones, with roughly nine tenths as singletons. The V end lost 7 bases, the J end lost 8 bases, and 11 bases lay between the germline ends. This CDR3 is 11 amino acids long. Germline loops: CDR1 GTSNPN, CDR2 SVGIG (reference sequence).

This specimen consisted of PBMCs, obtained from a glioma patient whose treatment included an IDH1 peptide vaccine. V is TRBV30 and J is TRBJ2-2; perhaps TRBD2 as D (6 bases). This sequence originates from a man in his forties with glioma. The CDR3 loop reads CASGTEGELFF. CDR3 coding DNA: TGTGCCTCCGGGACTGAAGGGGAGCTGTTTTTT.